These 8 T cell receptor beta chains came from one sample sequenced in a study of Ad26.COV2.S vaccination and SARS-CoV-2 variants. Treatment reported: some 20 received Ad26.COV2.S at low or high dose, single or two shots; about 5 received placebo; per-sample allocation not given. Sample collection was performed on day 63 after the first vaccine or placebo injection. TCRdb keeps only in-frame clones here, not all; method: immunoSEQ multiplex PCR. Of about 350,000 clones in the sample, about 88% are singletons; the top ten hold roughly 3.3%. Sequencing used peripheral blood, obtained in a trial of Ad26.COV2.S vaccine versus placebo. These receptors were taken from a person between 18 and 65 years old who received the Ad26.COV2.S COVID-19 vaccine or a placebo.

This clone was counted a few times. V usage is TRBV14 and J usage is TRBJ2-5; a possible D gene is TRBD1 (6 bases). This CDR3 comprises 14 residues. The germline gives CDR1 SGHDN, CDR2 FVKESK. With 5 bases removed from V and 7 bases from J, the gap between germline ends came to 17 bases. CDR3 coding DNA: TGTGCCAGCAGCAGGACAGCCCGACCAGGGACCCAGTACTTC. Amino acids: CASSRTARPGTQYF.

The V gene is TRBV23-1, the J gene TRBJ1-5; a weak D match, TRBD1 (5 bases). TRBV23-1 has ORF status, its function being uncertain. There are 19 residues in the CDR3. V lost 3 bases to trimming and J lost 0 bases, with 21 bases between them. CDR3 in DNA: TGCGCCAGCAGTCACCCCGGGGCCGCCGAGGTCTATAGCAATCAGCCCCAGCATTTT. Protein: CASSHPGAAEVYSNQPQHF.

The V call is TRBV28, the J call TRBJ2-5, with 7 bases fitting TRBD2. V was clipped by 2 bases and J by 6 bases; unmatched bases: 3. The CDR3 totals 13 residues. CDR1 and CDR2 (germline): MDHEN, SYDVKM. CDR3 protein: CASSLGGGKTQYF. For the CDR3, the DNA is TGTGCCAGCAGTTTAGGGGGAGGGAAGACCCAGTACTTC.

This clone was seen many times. The DNA of the CDR3 is TGTGCCACCGGGAAGATCACAGATACGCAGTATTTT. Its translation: CATGKITDTQYF. V gene TRBV15 combines with J gene TRBJ2-3; D is uncertain. V shed 8 bases and J shed 2 bases, with 8 bases lying between them. Germline values: CDR1 LNHNV, CDR2 YYDKDF (reference sequence). The CDR3 runs to 12 residues.

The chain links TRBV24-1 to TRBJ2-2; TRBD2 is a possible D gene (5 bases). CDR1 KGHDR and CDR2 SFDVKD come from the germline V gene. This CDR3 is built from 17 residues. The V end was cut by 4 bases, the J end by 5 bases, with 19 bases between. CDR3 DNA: TGTGCCACCAGTGACCTAAGAGCCCTCGGGAAGACCGGGGAGCTGTTTTTT. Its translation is CATSDLRALGKTGELFF.

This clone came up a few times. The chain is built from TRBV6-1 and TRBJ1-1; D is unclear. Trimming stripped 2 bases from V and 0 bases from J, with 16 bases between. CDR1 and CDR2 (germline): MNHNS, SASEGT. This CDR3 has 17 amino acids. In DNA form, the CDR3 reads TGTGCCAGCAGTGAATATCCCCGGAAGACCATGAACACTGAAGCTTTCTTT. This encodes CASSEYPRKTMNTEAFF.

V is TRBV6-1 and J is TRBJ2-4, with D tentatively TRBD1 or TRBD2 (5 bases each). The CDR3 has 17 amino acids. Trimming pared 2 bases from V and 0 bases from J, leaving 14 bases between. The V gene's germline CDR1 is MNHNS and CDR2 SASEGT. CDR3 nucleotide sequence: TGTGCCAGCAGTGAAATAGGGACCGCAATAGCCAAAAACATTCAGTACTTC. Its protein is CASSEIGTAIAKNIQYF.

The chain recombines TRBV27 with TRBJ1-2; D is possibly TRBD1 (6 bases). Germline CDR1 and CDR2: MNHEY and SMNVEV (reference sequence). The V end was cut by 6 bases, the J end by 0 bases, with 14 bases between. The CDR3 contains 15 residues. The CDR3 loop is CASRPNRVANYGYTF. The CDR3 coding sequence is TGTGCCAGCAGGCCGAACAGGGTAGCTAACTATGGCTACACCTTC.